This TCR beta chain was captured in a study of blood T cell repertoires in COVID-19. Germline V gene sequence: CDR1 SGHRS, CDR2 YFSETQ. This CDR3 is built from 15 residues. The germline V and J ends were trimmed by 2 bases and 5 bases, with 16 bases remaining between them. The protocol was immunoSEQ multiplex PCR, while the TCRdb copy is restricted to in-frame clones and leaves out a portion. The data hold roughly 380,000 clones, with 80% to 90% observed a single time. This rearrangement joins TRBV5-1 to TRBJ1-1, with TRBD1 as a possible D gene (6 bases). The sample consisted of PBMCs or T cells enriched from blood (not recorded which). The source of this sequence is a man aged 30 to 39 who had recovered from COVID-19. The CDR3 sequence: CASSFNRALRTEAFF. The CDR3 coding sequence is TGCGCCAGCAGCTTTAACAGGGCTCTTCGAACTGAAGCTTTCTTT.